The sequence of this TCR beta chain was determined in a study of T cells in Graves' hyperthyroidism and ophthalmopathy. This clonotype has ten or more counts. TCR beta CDR3 sequences were amplified from RNA transcripts. The study used the HTBI primer set for a first-round RT-PCR of the TCR CDR3. TCRdb reprocessed the multiplex PCR reads via MiXCR and lists one record per CDR3 protein. The profile shows approximately 100,000 distinct CDR3 sequences, about 50% of them singletons. The TCR sequence derives from a man aged 40-49 years with Graves' hyperthyroidism. The sequenced material came from blood.

This CDR3 reads CASSPNRATNEQFF. DNA for the CDR3: TGTGCCAGCAGTCCAAACAGGGCTACGAATGAGCAGTTCTTC. The V gene is TRBV5-4, the J gene TRBJ2-1; D might be TRBD1 (6 bases). CDR3 length: 14 amino acids. V was pared by 5 bases and J by 7 bases, with 16 bases between. Looked up from germline, CDR1 is SGHNT and CDR2 is YYREEE (reference sequence). The entire variable domain, with the rest obtained from reference TRBV5-4 and TRBJ2-1, is as follows: ETGVTQSPTHLIKTRGQQVTLRCSSQSGHNTVSWYQQALGQGPQFIFQYYREEENGRGNFPPRFSGLQFPNYSSELNVNALELDDSALYLCASSPNRATNEQFFGPGTRLTVL.